This T cell receptor beta chain was documented in a study of blood T cell repertoires in COVID-19. At the level of the study: In each case, the material was cDNA or gDNA derived from T cells, B-cell-depleted T cells, or PBMCs.

V gave up 7 bases and J gave up 8 bases; unmatched junction bases: 8. The CDR3 runs to 14 residues. Germline lookup yields CDR1 MRHNA and CDR2 SNTAGT. This clone was observed a handful of times. Per the authors' pipeline: How many nucleated cells were present was estimated from reference gene primer amplification. Method: immunoSEQ multiplex PCR; TCRdb's copy keeps in-frame clones and lacks some. Clone size and the V and J calls come from that table; the DNA yielded D and trimming. This sample has some 160,000 clones; about four fifths occur once, and the top ten carry 10% to 15%. This rearrangement joins TRBV6-4 to TRBJ2-1; the match to TRBD2 covers 10 bases. Sequenced input: peripheral blood. The sequence was collected from a man in his 70s who had recovered from COVID-19. The CDR3 region is CASKGLAESDEQFF. In DNA, the CDR3 is TGTGCCAGCAAAGGACTAGCGGAATCCGATGAGCAGTTCTTC.